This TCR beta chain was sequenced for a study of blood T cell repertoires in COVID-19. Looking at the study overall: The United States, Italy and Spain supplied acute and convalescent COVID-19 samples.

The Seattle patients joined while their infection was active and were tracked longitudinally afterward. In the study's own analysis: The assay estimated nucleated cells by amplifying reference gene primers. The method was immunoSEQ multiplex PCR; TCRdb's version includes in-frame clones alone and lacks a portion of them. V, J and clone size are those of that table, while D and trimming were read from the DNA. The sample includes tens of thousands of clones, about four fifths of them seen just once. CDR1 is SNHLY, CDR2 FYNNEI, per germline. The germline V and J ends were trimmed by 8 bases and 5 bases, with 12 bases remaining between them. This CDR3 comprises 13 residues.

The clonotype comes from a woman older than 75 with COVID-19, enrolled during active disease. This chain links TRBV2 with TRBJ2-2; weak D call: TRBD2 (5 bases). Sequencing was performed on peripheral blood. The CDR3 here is CASSLVGTGELFF. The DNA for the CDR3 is TGTGCCAGCTCACTAGTCGGGACCGGGGAGCTGTTTTTT.